This entry lists 8 T cell receptor beta chains sequenced from one sample in a study of Graves' ophthalmopathy and Graves' hyperthyroidism. RNA transcripts were the source from which TCR beta CDR3 regions were amplified. After a first-round RT-PCR with HTBI primers, a second-round multiplex PCR was run. TCRdb reprocessed the multiplex PCR reads via MiXCR and lists one record per CDR3 protein. Among hundreds of thousands of distinct CDR3 sequences listed, about 40% were seen once. The sequenced sample was peripheral blood. These receptors were collected from an adult man with Graves' ophthalmopathy.

This chain connects TRBV10-3 to TRBJ1-6; 9 bases fit TRBD1. Losses at the gene ends were 10 bases for V and 9 bases for J; bases not matched to a gene: 7. Germline V CDR1 and CDR2: ENHRY, SYGVKD. CDR3 size: 13 residues. CDR3 DNA: TGTGCCAGCGAGGGACAGGGCCGTTCACCCCTCCACTTT. This translates into CASEGQGRSPLHF.

This clonotype was seen many times. The J gene is TRBJ2-7, the V gene TRBV2; tentatively, D is TRBD1 (6 bases). From germline, CDR1 is SNHLY and CDR2 FYNNEI. The CDR3 totals 14 residues. Trimming stripped 6 bases from V and 10 bases from J, with 22 bases between. Here the CDR3 DNA reads TGTGCCAGCAGGGAAAGGGACAACGCTTACGGACAGTACTTC. It yields the protein CASRERDNAYGQYF.

The chain joins TRBV4-3 to TRBJ1-3; a weak D match, TRBD1 (5 bases). The V gene lost 0 bases and the J gene lost 4 bases, with 10 bases spanning the gap. Germline V lookup: CDR1 LGHNA, CDR2 YSLEER. CDR3 length: 15 residues. The CDR3 DNA sequence: TGCGCCAGCAGCCAAGAGTCGGGGACGGGAAACACCATATATTTT. It translates to CASSQESGTGNTIYF.

This clonotype was picked up a small number of times. No conserved phenylalanine or tryptophan is present at the end of the CDR3, so a read error is the likely explanation. Because the CDR3's place on the DNA is in doubt, the DNA is left out and the CDR3 is given as listed by TCRdb. The rearrangement joins TRBV29-1 to TRBJ1-1; the table calls TRBD1, which could not be checked here. Germline V CDR1 and CDR2: SQVTM, ANQGSEA. Both ends counted, the CDR3 spans 10 residues. CDR3 amino acids: CSVANGGANY.

This clonotype was observed at least ten times. V gene TRBV25-1 combines with J gene TRBJ2-7; no clear D gene. The CDR3 has 9 residues. Per germline, CDR1 MGHDK and CDR2 SYGVNS. The V and J ends lost 8 bases and 2 bases respectively, with 1 base between them. The chain's CDR3 is CASPYEQYF. In nucleotides, the CDR3 is TGTGCCAGCCCCTACGAGCAGTACTTC.

The chain uses TRBV9 and TRBJ1-1; TRBD1 is a possible D gene (5 bases). The V end lost 0 bases, the J end lost 7 bases, and 13 bases lay between the germline ends. The CDR3 covers 14 residues. Germline values: CDR1 SGDLS, CDR2 YYNGEE. The CDR3 DNA sequence: TGTGCCAGCAGCGTAGCCACGGGGCGGGATGAAGCTTTCTTT. Its translation is CASSVATGRDEAFF.

The chain has TRBV10-3 and TRBJ2-5, with TRBD1 identical over 9 bases. V was pared by 5 bases and J by 4 bases, with 11 bases of the junction left unmatched. Germline values: CDR1 ENHRY, CDR2 SYGVKD. The CDR3 has 16 amino acids. The CDR3 nucleotides are TGTGCCATCAGTCCCGGGTTGGGACAGGGAGGAGAGACCCAGTACTTC. Translating it yields CAISPGLGQGGETQYF.

This clonotype came up once. This chain links TRBV29-1 with TRBJ2-5, with 7 nucleotides matching TRBD1. Trimming at V came to 8 bases and at J to 2 bases, leaving 8 bases not matched to a gene. This CDR3 is 13 amino acids long. CDR1 and CDR2 (germline): SQVTM, ANQGSEA. CDR3 in amino acids: CSQEDRAQETQYF. As DNA, the CDR3 is TGCAGCCAAGAAGACAGGGCTCAAGAGACCCAGTACTTC.